The following is a T cell receptor (beta chain) sequence with its context. What it binds is unknown. This CDR3 comprises 15 residues. The V end lost 2 bases, the J end lost 6 bases, and 16 bases lay between the germline ends. The germline CDR1 and CDR2 sequences are KGHSH and LQKENI. These data are taken from a study of T-cell memory formation after mild COVID-19. Findings and limits, study-wide: Specificity for SARS-CoV-2 was not confirmed among the second-wave clones peaking on day 37. CD4+ contracting clones were mainly CM and EM; CD8+ ones, EMRA. Clones contracting day 15 to 85 were balanced CD4/CD8; later expanders leaned CD4+.

TCRdb ran MiXCR on the 5' RACE reads and lists one entry per CDR3 protein. The table shows under 450,000 distinct CDR3 sequences, with approximately 15% occurring only once. The sequence derives from a man aged 18-30 years who had mild COVID-19 (a few samples of this study predate the infection). Cell type and time point are not known. This chain joins TRBV18 and TRBJ1-1, with a weak D call TRBD1 (6 bases). Sequenced material: PBMCs or a T cell subset sorted from them (not recorded which). The CDR3 coding sequence is TGTGCCAGCTCACCAGGGGGGGGGCGCGACGCTGAAGCTTTCTTT. Translating it yields CASSPGGGRDAEAFF.